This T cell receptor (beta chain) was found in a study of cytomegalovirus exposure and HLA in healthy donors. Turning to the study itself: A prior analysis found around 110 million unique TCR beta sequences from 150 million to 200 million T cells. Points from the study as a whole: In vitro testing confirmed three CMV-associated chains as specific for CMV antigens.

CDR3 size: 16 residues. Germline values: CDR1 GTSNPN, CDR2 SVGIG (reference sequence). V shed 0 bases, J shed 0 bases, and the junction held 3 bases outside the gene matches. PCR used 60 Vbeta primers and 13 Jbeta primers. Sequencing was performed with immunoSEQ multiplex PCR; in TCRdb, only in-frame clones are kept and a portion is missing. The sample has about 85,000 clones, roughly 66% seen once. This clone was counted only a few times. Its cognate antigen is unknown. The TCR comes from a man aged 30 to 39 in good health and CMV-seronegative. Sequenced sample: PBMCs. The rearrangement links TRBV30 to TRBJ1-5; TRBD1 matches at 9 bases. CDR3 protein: CAWSVTGGLSNQPQHF. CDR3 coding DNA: TGTGCCTGGAGTGTGACAGGGGGACTTAGCAATCAGCCCCAGCATTTT.